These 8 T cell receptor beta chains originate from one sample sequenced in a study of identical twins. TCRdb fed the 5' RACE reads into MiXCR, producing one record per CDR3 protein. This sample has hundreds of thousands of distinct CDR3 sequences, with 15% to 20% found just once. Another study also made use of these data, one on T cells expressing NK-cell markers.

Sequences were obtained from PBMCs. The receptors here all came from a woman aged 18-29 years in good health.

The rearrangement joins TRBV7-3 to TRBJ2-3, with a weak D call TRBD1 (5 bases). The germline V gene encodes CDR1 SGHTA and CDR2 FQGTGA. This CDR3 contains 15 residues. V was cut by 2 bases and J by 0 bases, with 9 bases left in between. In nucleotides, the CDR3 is TGTGCCAGCAGCTTACAACAGGATAGCACAGATACGCAGTATTTT. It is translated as CASSLQQDSTDTQYF.

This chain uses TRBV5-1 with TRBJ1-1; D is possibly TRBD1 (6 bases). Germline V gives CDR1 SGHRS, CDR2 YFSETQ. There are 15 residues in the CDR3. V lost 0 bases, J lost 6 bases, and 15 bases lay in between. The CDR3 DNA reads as TGCGCCAGCAGCTTGGGTAAGGGGGGGTCATCTGAAGCTTTCTTT. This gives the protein CASSLGKGGSSEAFF.

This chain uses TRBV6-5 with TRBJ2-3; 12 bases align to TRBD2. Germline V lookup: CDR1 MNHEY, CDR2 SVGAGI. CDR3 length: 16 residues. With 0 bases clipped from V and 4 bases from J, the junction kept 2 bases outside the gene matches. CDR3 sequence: CASSYSTSGSPDTQYF. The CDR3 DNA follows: TGTGCCAGCAGTTACTCGACTAGCGGGAGCCCAGATACGCAGTATTTT.

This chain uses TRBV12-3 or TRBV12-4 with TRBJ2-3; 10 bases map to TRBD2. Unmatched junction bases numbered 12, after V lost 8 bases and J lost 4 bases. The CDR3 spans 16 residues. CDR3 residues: CASGRPSSGGPDTQYF. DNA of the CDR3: TGTGCCAGCGGCCGCCCTTCTAGCGGGGGTCCAGATACGCAGTATTTT.

The CDR3 DNA reads as TGCGCCAGCACACAAACGGGACAGATGATCGAGGGCTACACCTTC. Its translation: CASTQTGQMIEGYTF. V usage is TRBV5-1 and J usage is TRBJ1-2, with 7 bases identical to TRBD1. Trimming removed 6 bases from V and 8 bases from J; junction bases left unmatched: 16. Germline-derived CDR1 and CDR2 are SGHRS and YFSETQ. CDR3 size: 15 residues.

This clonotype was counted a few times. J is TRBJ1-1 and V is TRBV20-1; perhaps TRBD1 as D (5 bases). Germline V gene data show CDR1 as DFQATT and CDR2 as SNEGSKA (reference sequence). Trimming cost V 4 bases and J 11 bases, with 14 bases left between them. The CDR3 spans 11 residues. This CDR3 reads CSAKGPQVAFF. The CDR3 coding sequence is TGCAGTGCTAAGGGCCCACAGGTGGCTTTCTTT.

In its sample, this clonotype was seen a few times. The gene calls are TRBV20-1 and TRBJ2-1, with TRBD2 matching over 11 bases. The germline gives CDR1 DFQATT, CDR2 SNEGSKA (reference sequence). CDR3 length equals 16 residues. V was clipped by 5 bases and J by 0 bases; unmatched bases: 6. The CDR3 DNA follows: TGCAGTGCTTGGACTAGCGGGTCGAGCTCCTACAATGAGCAGTTCTTC. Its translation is CSAWTSGSSSYNEQFF.

Here the CDR3 DNA reads TGTGCCAGCAGTTATCTGGGTGGGGATGGCTACACCTTC. Amino acid sequence: CASSYLGGDGYTF. The V call is TRBV6-5, the J call TRBJ1-2; no definite D call. Germline values: CDR1 MNHEY, CDR2 SVGAGI. This CDR3 comprises 13 residues. V was shortened by 3 bases and J by 6 bases, with 11 bases between the two germline ends.